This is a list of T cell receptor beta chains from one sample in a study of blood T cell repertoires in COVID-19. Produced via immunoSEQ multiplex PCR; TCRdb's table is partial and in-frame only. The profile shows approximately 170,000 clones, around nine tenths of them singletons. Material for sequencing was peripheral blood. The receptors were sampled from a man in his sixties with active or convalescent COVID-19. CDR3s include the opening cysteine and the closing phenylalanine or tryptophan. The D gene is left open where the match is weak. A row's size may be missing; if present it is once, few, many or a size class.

CSVATSISHYNEQFF,TGCAGCGTAGCTACTAGTATTTCCCACTACAATGAGCAGTTCTTC,TRBJ2-1,-,-,TRBV29-1
CSVGGVGQPQHF,TGCAGCGTTGGCGGGGTTGGTCAGCCCCAGCATTTT,TRBJ1-5,few,-,TRBV29-1
CASSSHERVTGELFF,TGTGCCAGCAGCTCCCACGAGCGGGTCACCGGGGAGCTGTTTTTT,TRBJ2-2,-,-,TRBV5-6
CASIEGTGSTDTQYF,TGTGCCAGCATCGAGGGGACAGGTAGCACAGATACGCAGTATTTT,TRBJ2-3,-,TRBD1,TRBV7-6
CASDETGIRREGYTF,TGCGCCAGCGACGAGACAGGGATCAGGCGTGAAGGCTACACCTTC,TRBJ1-2,-,TRBD1,TRBV5-1
CASNRDRDRNEQFF,TGTGCCAGCAACCGGGACAGGGATAGGAATGAGCAGTTCTTC,TRBJ2-1,-,TRBD1,TRBV6-5
CASSPPGQVYGYTF,TGTGCCAGCAGTCCGCCGGGACAAGTTTATGGCTACACCTTC,TRBJ1-2,-,-,TRBV25-1
CAIADGVTNNEQFF,TGTGCCATCGCCGACGGGGTCACGAACAATGAGCAGTTCTTC,TRBJ2-1,-,-,TRBV10-3
CASSLRLTGSYGYTF,TGTGCCAGCAGCCTTAGACTTACAGGGTCCTATGGCTACACCTTC,TRBJ1-2,-,-,TRBV5-5
CAISESASGYDEQFF,TGTGCCATCAGTGAGTCGGCTAGCGGTTACGATGAGCAGTTCTTC,TRBJ2-1,-,TRBD2,TRBV10-3
CASSSSRAYNEQFF,TGTGCCAGCAGTTCTAGCCGCGCCTACAATGAGCAGTTCTTC,TRBJ2-1,-,-,TRBV6-2/TRBV6-3
CASSQGVSSSPLHF,TGTGCCAGCAGCCAAGGAGTGAGTAGTTCACCCCTCCACTTT,TRBJ1-6,-,-,TRBV3-1/TRBV3-2
CASSWGLAGAYEQYF,TGTGCCAGCAGCTGGGGACTAGCGGGAGCCTACGAGCAGTACTTC,TRBJ2-7,-,TRBD2,TRBV3-1/TRBV3-2
CAARGALNEKLFF,TGTGCCGCCAGGGGGGCTCTTAATGAAAAACTGTTTTTT,TRBJ1-4,-,TRBD1,TRBV6-5
CASSFGGSGYTF,TGTGCCAGCAGCTTCGGGGGGAGCGGCTACACCTTC,TRBJ1-2,-,-,TRBV7-9
CASSLEAGPNEKLFF,TGTGCCAGCAGCTTAGAGGCAGGGCCTAATGAAAAACTGTTTTTT,TRBJ1-4,medium-sized,-,TRBV7-6
CASSPYDRRQTQETQYF,TGTGCCAGCAGCCCTTACGACCGCCGACAGACCCAAGAGACCCAGTACTTC,TRBJ2-5,-,-,TRBV7-9
CASSESQGGYYGYTF,TGCGCCAGCAGTGAGTCCCAGGGCGGCTACTATGGCTACACCTTC,TRBJ1-2,-,-,TRBV10-2
CASSLDRQGGYTF,TGTGCCAGCAGCTTAGATCGGCAGGGCGGCTACACCTTC,TRBJ1-2,-,-,TRBV11-2
CASSLQGNNSPLHF,TGTGCCAGCAGCCTACAGGGCAATAATTCACCCCTCCACTTT,TRBJ1-6,-,-,TRBV6-5
CASSAAEWDTNYGYTF,TGCGCCAGCAGTGCCGCAGAATGGGACACGAACTATGGCTACACCTTC,TRBJ1-2,-,-,TRBV10-1
CASSSSPGTGDYGYTF,TGTGCCAGCAGCTCGTCCCCCGGGACAGGGGACTATGGCTACACCTTC,TRBJ1-2,-,TRBD1,TRBV11-2
CASGLGDSNNEQFF,TGTGCTAGTGGTTTGGGGGACAGTAACAATGAGCAGTTCTTC,TRBJ2-1,-,TRBD1,TRBV12-5
CASSLAPGGDEKLFF,TGCGCCAGCAGCTTGGCCCCAGGGGGTGATGAAAAACTGTTTTTT,TRBJ1-4,few,TRBD1,TRBV5-1
CASSLRIHTEAFF,TGTGCCAGCAGCCTAAGAATTCACACTGAAGCTTTCTTT,TRBJ1-1,-,-,TRBV11-3
CASSPSFAGVFGELFF,TGCGCCAGCAGCCCAAGCTTCGCGGGGGTCTTCGGGGAGCTGTTTTTT,TRBJ2-2,-,TRBD2,TRBV4-1
CASSVDGTVPNSPLHF,TGTGCCAGCAGCGTAGATGGGACAGTCCCCAATTCACCCCTCCACTTT,TRBJ1-6,-,TRBD1,TRBV9
CAWSVLLVAGTLAKNIQYF,TGTGCCTGGAGTGTACTGTTAGTAGCGGGGACTCTAGCCAAAAACATTCAGTACTTC,TRBJ2-4,-,TRBD2,TRBV30
CASTLGVTPYNSPLHF,TGCGCCAGCACCCTCGGGGTAACTCCATATAATTCACCCCTCCACTTT,TRBJ1-6,-,-,TRBV5-1
CASSPAADAGQPQHF,TGTGCCAGCTCCCCGGCGGCGGATGCGGGTCAGCCCCAGCATTTT,TRBJ1-5,-,-,TRBV18
CASSPGQQSSPLHF,TGTGCCAGCAGTCCGGGACAGCAAAGTTCACCCCTCCACTTT,TRBJ1-6,-,TRBD1,TRBV28
CASSRQTGELFF,TGTGCCAGCAGTCGACAGACCGGGGAGCTGTTTTTT,TRBJ2-2,-,-,TRBV28
CASSLDGGFNNQPQHF,TGCGCCAGCAGCTTGGATGGGGGGTTCAACAATCAGCCCCAGCATTTT,TRBJ1-5,once,-,TRBV5-1
CASSFSGGTGNTIYF,TGTGCCAGCAGTTTCTCGGGGGGCACAGGAAACACCATATATTTT,TRBJ1-3,-,-,TRBV27
CASSHIRDKPREQYF,TGTGCCAGCAGCCATATCCGGGACAAACCGCGCGAGCAGTACTTC,TRBJ2-7,-,-,TRBV3-1/TRBV3-2
CASSLWTGRTDTQYF,TGCGCCAGCAGCCTCTGGACAGGGAGGACAGATACGCAGTATTTT,TRBJ2-3,-,TRBD1,TRBV5-1
CASRFDRGDTQYF,TGTGCCAGCCGTTTTGATCGAGGAGATACGCAGTATTTT,TRBJ2-3,-,-,TRBV5-6
CASSGSARGNTIYF,TGCGCCAGCAGTGGGAGTGCCCGGGGAAACACCATATATTTT,TRBJ1-3,-,-,TRBV10-2
CASSPAPGTSGGAANTGELFF,TGCGCCAGCAGCCCTGCCCCCGGGACTAGCGGGGGGGCAGCGAACACCGGGGAGCTGTTTTTT,TRBJ2-2,-,TRBD2,TRBV4-1
CASSLWRNQETQYF,TGCGCCAGCAGCTTGTGGCGGAACCAAGAGACCCAGTACTTC,TRBJ2-5,once,-,TRBV5-1
CASSQDWRGGDYGYTF,TGCGCCAGCAGCCAAGATTGGAGGGGGGGGGACTATGGCTACACCTTC,TRBJ1-2,-,-,TRBV4-1
CASTPHTSGRYEQYF,TGTGCCAGCACCCCCCACACTAGCGGGCGATACGAGCAGTACTTC,TRBJ2-7,-,TRBD2,TRBV2
CASSLAGSSYNEQFF,TGTGCCAGCAGCTTAGCGGGGAGCTCCTACAATGAGCAGTTCTTC,TRBJ2-1,-,TRBD2,TRBV6-5
CASSYFREGEQYF,TGTGCCAGCAGTTACTTTAGGGAGGGCGAGCAGTACTTC,TRBJ2-7,-,TRBD2,TRBV6-5
CASSPLGGETQYF,TGTGCCAGCAGCCCACTAGGAGGTGAGACCCAGTACTTC,TRBJ2-5,many,-,TRBV12-3/TRBV12-4
CASSVGQGRTEAFF,TGTGCCAGCAGTGTAGGACAGGGCCGCACTGAAGCTTTCTTT,TRBJ1-1,-,TRBD1,TRBV5-8
CASGGGGRETQYF,TGTGCCAGCGGGGGGGGAGGGCGAGAGACCCAGTACTTC,TRBJ2-5,-,TRBD2,TRBV2
CASSVGDRGQYTGELFF,TGTGCCAGCAGCGTAGGGGACAGGGGGCAATACACCGGGGAGCTGTTTTTT,TRBJ2-2,-,TRBD1,TRBV9